The next 6 T cell receptor beta chains were all read from a single sample in a study of T-cell reconstitution after alpha-beta-depleted transplantation in children. Preparation of the TCRbeta library involved a method that used unique molecular identifiers. Via MiXCR, TCRdb re-called the PCR reads, giving one row per CDR3 protein. The sample yields about 140,000 distinct CDR3 sequences, roughly 9% seen once. Source: PBMCs, mostly from graft donor cells, taken 180 days after TCRalphabeta/CD19-depleted stem cell transplant. The receptor set was obtained from a female patient aged 2-9 years who had a stem cell transplant for congenital amegakaryocytic thrombocytopenia, so the T cells may come from the graft donor.

This clonotype was recorded many times. The genes are TRBV5-5 and TRBJ2-2; 8 nucleotides line up with TRBD1. Germline assignment: CDR1 SGHKS and CDR2 YYEKEE (reference sequence). V dropped 2 bases and J dropped 1; count of bases not matched to a gene: 4. The CDR3 has 16 residues. CDR3 amino acids: CASSLPRGQNTGELFF. The CDR3, as DNA: TGTGCCAGCAGCTTACCCAGGGGGCAGAACACCGGGGAGCTGTTTTTT.

The rearrangement joins TRBV11-2 to TRBJ2-1, with 14 nucleotides matching TRBD2. Germline CDR1 reads SGHAT; CDR2 reads FQNNGV. The J segment lost 7 bases and the V segment lost 1 base, leaving 3 bases of the junction unmatched. The CDR3 totals 16 residues. Here the CDR3 reads CASSLGGTSGSNEQFF. The CDR3 DNA reads as TGTGCCAGCAGCTTAGGGGGGACTAGCGGGAGTAATGAGCAGTTCTTC.

In this sample, this clonotype turned up many times. CDR3 nucleotides: TGTGCCAGCAGAAGAGACCTACAGGGTGAAAAACTGTTTTTT. This encodes CASRRDLQGEKLFF. The chain has TRBV12-3 or TRBV12-4 and TRBJ1-4, with D tentatively TRBD1 (6 bases). Trimming took off 6 bases at V and 7 bases at J, with 15 bases between the two ends. This CDR3 is 14 amino acids long.

This clonotype was picked up a small number of times. V gene TRBV12-3 or TRBV12-4 combines with J gene TRBJ2-7; the D gene is possibly TRBD2 (5 bases). There are 15 residues in the CDR3. The V gene lost 6 bases and the J gene lost 6 bases, with 21 bases spanning the gap. This chain's CDR3 is CASSLPGVLVLEQYF. Written as DNA, the CDR3 is TGTGCCAGCAGCCTTCCCGGGGTACTAGTACTCGAGCAGTACTTC.

This rearrangement joins TRBV30 to TRBJ2-1; D is unclear. Per the germline V gene, CDR1 is GTSNPN and CDR2 is SVGIG (reference sequence). Trimming removed 2 bases from V and 6 bases from J, with 14 bases in between. CDR3 length: 14 amino acids. CDR3 in amino acids: CAWSPPDHLNEQFF. The DNA of the CDR3 is TGTGCCTGGAGTCCTCCTGACCACCTCAATGAGCAGTTCTTC.

The CDR3 sequence is CASSLTVRGNQPQHF. In DNA, the CDR3 is TGTGCCAGCAGCTTAACAGTAAGGGGCAATCAGCCCCAGCATTTT. The chain recombines TRBV7-8 with TRBJ1-5; no definite D call. Germline lookup yields CDR1 SGHVS and CDR2 FQNEAQ. Between the trimmed V and J ends, which lost 2 bases and 2 bases, there was a span of 10 bases. The CDR3 sequence is 15 residues long.